The 8 T cell receptor beta chains in this list originate from one sample, sequenced in a study of glioma-infiltrating T cells after dendritic cell vaccination. Time point indicated: after dendritic cell vaccination, including at tumor progression/relapse. This table comes from immunoSEQ multiplex PCR, and its TCRdb copy is limited to in-frame clones, with some not included. The sample yields some 78,000 clones, 85% seen once. The sample was blood, taken after dendritic cell vaccination. The receptors originated from a human donor with glioblastoma.

The chain is built from TRBV2 and TRBJ2-1; TRBD2 matches at 10 bases. In germline, CDR1 is SNHLY, CDR2 FYNNEI. Trimming removed 8 bases from V and 9 bases from J; junction bases left unmatched: 13. The CDR3 covers 15 residues. CDR3 residues: CASVSIAGGRGEQFF. In DNA, the CDR3 is TGTGCCAGCGTGTCAATAGCGGGGGGACGGGGTGAGCAGTTCTTC.

CDR3 in amino acids: CASIEYVILNTEAFF. CDR3 DNA sequence: TGTGCCAGCATAGAATATGTGATACTGAACACTGAAGCTTTCTTT. The chain couples TRBV6-1 to TRBJ1-1; D gene unclear. Deletions cut 7 bases from V and 0 bases from J, with 15 bases between. Germline V lookup: CDR1 MNHNS, CDR2 SASEGT. The CDR3 length is 15 residues.

The chain is built from TRBV13 and TRBJ2-5; D is unresolved. Between the trimmed V and J ends, which lost 5 bases and 1 base, there was a span of 5 bases. The CDR3 has 12 amino acids. The V gene's germline CDR1 is PRHDT and CDR2 FYEKMQ (reference sequence). CDR3 protein: CASSPTQETQYF. The CDR3 coding sequence is TGTGCCAGCAGCCCTACCCAAGAGACCCAGTACTTC.

V usage is TRBV5-1 and J usage is TRBJ1-2; D remains ambiguous. Between the trimmed V and J ends, which lost 0 bases and 4 bases, there was a span of 13 bases. Germline assignment: CDR1 SGHRS and CDR2 YFSETQ. This CDR3 contains 15 residues. This chain's CDR3 is CASSLEPTNGYGYTF. CDR3 in DNA: TGCGCCAGCAGCTTGGAACCGACAAACGGCTATGGCTACACCTTC.

The rearrangement links TRBV7-2 to TRBJ1-2; D gene ambiguous. V gave up 5 bases and J gave up 8 bases, with 24 bases separating them. Per germline, CDR1 SGHTA and CDR2 FQGNSA. CDR3 length: 16 amino acids. This CDR3 reads CASSRHEGRPSGGYTF. CDR3 sequence (DNA): TGTGCCAGCAGCCGACACGAGGGTCGTCCCTCGGGGGGCTACACCTTC.

The chain joins TRBV18 to TRBJ1-5; 12 nucleotides agree with TRBD1. CDR3 size: 17 residues. The V gene's germline CDR1 is KGHSH and CDR2 LQKENI. The ends lost 3 bases at V and 0 bases at J; junction bases unmatched: 3. In DNA, the CDR3 is TGTGCCAGCTCACCGGGACAGGGGGCAAGTAGCAATCAGCCCCAGCATTTT. Amino acid sequence: CASSPGQGASSNQPQHF.

The rearrangement joins TRBV5-6 to TRBJ1-3; weak D call: TRBD1 (5 bases). The CDR3 loop spans 16 amino acids. The germline gives CDR1 SGHDT, CDR2 YYEEEE. V lost 2 bases and J 0 bases, leaving 12 bases between the germline ends. The CDR3 loop is CASSFPGRTSGNTIYF. The CDR3 DNA reads as TGTGCCAGCAGCTTCCCAGGGCGCACCTCTGGAAACACCATATATTTT.

This clone has a handful of counts. V usage is TRBV19 and J usage is TRBJ1-1; D possibly corresponds to TRBD1 (5 bases). The V end was cut by 6 bases, the J end by 0 bases, with 8 bases between. The germline gives CDR1 LNHDA, CDR2 SQIVND (reference sequence). The CDR3 loop spans 13 amino acids. CDR3 sequence (DNA): TGTGCCAGTAGCTCAGGGTTGAACACTGAAGCTTTCTTT. It is translated as CASSSGLNTEAFF. Drawing the rest from reference TRBV19 and TRBJ1-1, the complete variable domain is DGGITQSPKYLFRKEGQNVTLSCEQNLNHDAMYWYRQDPGQGLRLIYYSQIVNDFQKGDIAEGYSVSREKKESFPLTVTSAQKNPTAFYLCASSSGLNTEAFFGQGTRLTVV.